The 14 T cell receptor beta chains given below trace back to one sample, sequenced in a study of T cells after yellow fever vaccination. TCRdb passed the 5' RACE reads through MiXCR, listing each CDR3 protein once. Of 40,000 to 55,000 distinct CDR3 sequences in the sample, 6.5% to 8.5% were seen once. Specimen: CD8+ T cells not binding an NS4B(214-222) dextramer, sorted from PBMCs, collected around 45 days after the first yellow fever vaccination. These receptors all come from a man younger than 30 who received the YFV17D yellow fever vaccine.

This clonotype was recorded once. The germline gene is not matched at one end of the junction; a read error may be the cause. The chain carries TRBV4-1 and TRBJ2-3; 7 bases align to TRBD2. CDR3 length: 15 amino acids. CDR1 is MGHRA, CDR2 YSYEKL, per germline. The CDR3 DNA is TGCGTCAGCAGCTCACGACTAGCAGGTTCAGATACGCAGTATTTT. Its protein product is CVSSSRLAGSDTQYF.

This clonotype was seen ten or more times. V usage is TRBV7-6 and J usage is TRBJ1-1; D perhaps matches TRBD1 (5 bases). CDR1 and CDR2 from the germline V gene are SGHVS and FNYEAQ. The V gene lost 5 bases and the J gene lost 4 bases, with 8 bases spanning the gap. The CDR3 has 12 amino acids. CDR3 nucleotides: TGTGCCAGCAGCCCGAGGGGCACTGAAGCTTTCTTT. This codes for CASSPRGTEAFF.

The sample holds a few counts of this clonotype. The genes are TRBV6-1 and TRBJ1-6; D possibly corresponds to TRBD1 (5 bases). Trimming removed 2 bases at V and 7 bases at J, with 9 bases between. The CDR3 contains 14 residues. The germline V gene has CDR1 MNHNS and CDR2 SASEGT. CDR3 sequence: CASSEWGKNSPLHF. In DNA, the CDR3 is TGTGCCAGCAGTGAATGGGGGAAGAATTCACCCCTCCACTTT.

There are a few counts of this clonotype. The chain joins TRBV12-3 or TRBV12-4 to TRBJ2-7; 8 positions agree with TRBD1. There are 13 residues in the CDR3. J was trimmed by 5 bases and V by 6 bases; bases with no gene match: 6. The DNA for the CDR3 is TGTGCCAGCAGCCGGGACAGGCTGAACGAGCAGTACTTC. Translated: CASSRDRLNEQYF.

The chain employs TRBV7-6 and TRBJ2-3, with D maybe TRBD2 (7 bases). CDR3 length: 14 residues. Germline CDR1 is SGHVS and CDR2 is FNYEAQ. The V gene lost 7 bases and the J gene lost 4 bases, with 15 bases spanning the gap. The CDR3 nucleotides are TGTGCCAGCACCCTAGGGGGGGTGGCAGATACGCAGTATTTT. Amino acids: CASTLGGVADTQYF. Together with reference TRBV7-6 and TRBJ2-3, the CDR3 gives the full variable domain: GAGVSQSPRYKVTKRGQDVALRCDPISGHVSLYWYRQALGQGPEFLTYFNYEAQQDKSGLPNDRFSAERPEGSISTLTIQRTEQRDSAMYRCASTLGGVADTQYFGPGTRLTVL.

This clonotype was counted only a few times. The rearrangement joins TRBV20-1 to TRBJ2-1; maybe TRBD2 (5 bases). V shed 4 bases and J shed 4 bases, with 26 bases lying between them. This CDR3 has 18 amino acids. Germline lookup yields CDR1 DFQATT and CDR2 SNEGSKA (reference sequence). The CDR3 spells CSAIGLISGSQLYNEQFF. In DNA form, the CDR3 reads TGCAGTGCTATCGGCCTTATCAGCGGTTCTCAGCTTTACAATGAGCAGTTCTTC.

This clonotype was seen a few times. The chain uses TRBV11-2 and TRBJ2-5; either TRBD1 or TRBD2 may fit D (5 bases each). CDR1 SGHAT and CDR2 FQNNGV come from the germline V gene. This CDR3 is 17 amino acids long. The V end was cut by 3 bases, the J end by 3 bases, with 20 bases between. CDR3 coding DNA: TGTGCCAGCAGCTTGGGGCAGGTGGAGGTCGGGGAAGAGACCCAGTACTTC. Residues: CASSLGQVEVGEETQYF. Combining the CDR3 with reference TRBV11-2 and TRBJ2-5 gives the whole variable domain EAGVAQSPRYKIIEKRQSVAFWCNPISGHATLYWYQQILGQGPKLLIQFQNNGVVDDSQLPKDRFSAERLKGVDSTLKIQPAKLEDSAVYLCASSLGQVEVGEETQYFGPGTRLLVL.

This clonotype has just a few counts. The genes are TRBV20-1 and TRBJ2-6; TRBD1 might be the D (6 bases). V lost 3 bases and J 2 bases, leaving 17 bases between the germline ends. From germline, CDR1 is DFQATT and CDR2 SNEGSKA (reference sequence). This CDR3 has 17 residues. The CDR3 region is CSARVQGKSTGANVLTF. CDR3 nucleotide sequence: TGCAGTGCTAGGGTTCAGGGGAAATCAACTGGGGCCAACGTCCTGACTTTC.

This clonotype was found a few times. The chain combines TRBV2 with TRBJ2-5; D is possibly TRBD1 (6 bases). V dropped 10 bases and J dropped 1 base, with 13 bases sitting between them. The CDR3 is 13 residues long. Germline lookup yields CDR1 SNHLY and CDR2 FYNNEI. The CDR3 reads CAMLTGPQETQYF. CDR3 coding DNA: TGTGCCATGCTCACAGGGCCCCAAGAGACCCAGTACTTC. Combining the CDR3 with reference TRBV2 and TRBJ2-5 gives the whole variable domain EPEVTQTPSHQVTQMGQEVILRCVPISNHLYFYWYRQILGQKVEFLVSFYNNEISEKSEIFDDQFSVERPDGSNFTLKIRSTKLEDSAMYFCAMLTGPQETQYFGPGTRLLVL.

This clonotype was detected many times. The gene calls are TRBV5-1 and TRBJ2-1; 7 positions agree with TRBD2. Trimming took 4 bases from V and 3 from J; bases not matched to a gene: 7. The germline CDR1 and CDR2 sequences are SGHRS and YFSETQ. The CDR3 has 15 residues. CDR3 DNA sequence: TGCGCCAGCAGCGCCCCGGGCGGGGGCTACAATGAGCAGTTCTTC. As protein: CASSAPGGGYNEQFF.

The chain combines TRBV19 with TRBJ2-4, with D possibly being TRBD1 (6 bases). V lost 3 bases and J 0 bases, leaving 12 bases between the germline ends. This CDR3 has 16 amino acids. The germline V gene has CDR1 LNHDA and CDR2 SQIVND (reference sequence). This CDR3 is CASSIRQAAAKNIQYF. Here the CDR3 DNA reads TGTGCCAGTAGTATTCGACAGGCCGCAGCCAAAAACATTCAGTACTTC.

The chain is built from TRBV15 and TRBJ1-2; D perhaps matches TRBD1 (6 bases). The V gene lost 3 bases and the J gene lost 5 bases, with 10 bases spanning the gap. Germline CDR1 and CDR2: LNHNV and YYDKDF (reference sequence). The CDR3 has 13 amino acids. CDR3 DNA sequence: TGTGCCACCAGCAGGATAGGGGGTTATGGCTACACCTTC. Translating gives CATSRIGGYGYTF.

The rearrangement joins TRBV7-9 to TRBJ2-3; TRBD2 matches at 8 bases. Losses at the gene ends were 5 bases for V and 0 bases for J; bases not matched to a gene: 7. The germline V gene has CDR1 SEHNR and CDR2 FQNEAQ (reference sequence). There are 16 residues in the CDR3. The CDR3 sequence: CASSIGAGDSTDTQYF. The CDR3 bases are TGTGCCAGCAGCATAGGAGCGGGGGATAGCACAGATACGCAGTATTTT.

This clonotype was seen at least ten times. The chain has TRBV12-3 or TRBV12-4 and TRBJ2-1, with D perhaps matching TRBD1 or TRBD2 (5 bases each). Trimming pared 6 bases from V and 4 bases from J, leaving 10 bases between. The CDR3 contains 13 residues. The CDR3 spells CASRGVLYNEQFF. The CDR3 region has the DNA TGTGCCAGCAGGGGGGTTTTGTACAATGAGCAGTTCTTC.